Below, 22 T cell receptor beta chains from the same sample are listed, as sequenced in a study of T cell repertoires in cytomegalovirus infection. TCRdb analysed the reads with MiXCR anew, one entry per CDR3 protein. This table holds about 300,000 distinct CDR3 sequences, about a tenth found once. Sequenced: PBMCs. The source is a human donor in good health (CMV status not recorded). Some clones in this sample may be carry-over from other donors' samples.

Ten or more counts support this clonotype. The rearrangement uses TRBV7-2 and TRBJ2-2; the match to TRBD2 covers 12 bases. Germline CDR1 reads SGHTA; CDR2 reads FQGNSA. This CDR3 region has 16 residues. V lost 6 bases to trimming and J lost 6 bases; unmatched junction nucleotides: 8. The CDR3 protein is CASRTRRTSGAGELFF. DNA for the CDR3: TGTGCCAGCAGAACCCGACGGACTAGCGGGGCCGGGGAGCTGTTTTTT. Variable domain in full (rest from reference TRBV7-2 and TRBJ2-2): GAGVSQSPSNKVTEKGKDVELRCDPISGHTALYWYRQSLGQGLEFLIYFQGNSAPDKSGLPSDRFSAERTGGSVSTLTIQRTQQEDSAVYLCASRTRRTSGAGELFFGEGSRLTVL.

Many counts were recorded for this clonotype. The CDR3 region has the DNA TGTGCCAGCAGTTTTCGACAGAGCCGTCGCTATAGCAATCAGCCCCAGCATTTT. Amino acid sequence: CASSFRQSRRYSNQPQHF. The gene calls are TRBV6-2 or TRBV6-3 and TRBJ1-5; a weak D match, TRBD1 (5 bases). The CDR3 is 18 amino acids. The V gene lost 4 bases and the J gene lost 0 bases, with 19 bases spanning the gap. The germline V gene encodes CDR1 MNHEY and CDR2 SVGEGT.

Comments on this clonotype: Just one base apart from a much larger clone, this may be a read error. The rearrangement joins TRBV20-1 to TRBJ2-7; the D gene is possibly TRBD2 (6 bases). Germline CDR1 is DFQATT and CDR2 is SNEGSKA (reference sequence). This CDR3 spans 14 amino acids. For the CDR3, the DNA is TGCGGTGCTAGTCTGGGGGGTTCCACCTACGAGCAGTACTTC. Translation gives CGASLGGSTYEQYF.

This clonotype was recorded many times. The rearrangement joins TRBV7-8 to TRBJ2-7; D not resolved. Germline lookup yields CDR1 SGHVS and CDR2 FQNEAQ. The V and J ends lost 5 bases and 2 bases respectively, with 10 bases between them. The CDR3 sequence is 13 residues long. The CDR3 loop is CASSPTETYEQYV. The CDR3 DNA is TGTGCCAGCAGCCCTACGGAAACCTACGAGCAGTACGTC.

This clonotype was detected ten times or more. This chain links TRBV6-2 or TRBV6-3 with TRBJ1-5; D unclear. V lost 10 bases and J 4 bases, leaving 17 bases between the germline ends. Germline-derived CDR1 and CDR2 are MNHEY and SVGEGT. The CDR3 consists of 14 residues. CDR3 DNA: TGTGCCACCCGCGGGTCAGGCGGTAATCAGCCCCAGCATTTT. Translating gives CATRGSGGNQPQHF.

The J gene is TRBJ2-2, the V gene TRBV5-6; a possible D gene is TRBD2 (6 bases). The CDR3 extends over 14 amino acids. Germline CDR1 reads SGHDT; CDR2 reads YYEEEE. Trimming left V 4 bases short and J 7 bases short, with 14 bases between. The CDR3, as DNA: TGTGCCAGCAGCGGGGGGACGGTCCTCGGGGAGCTGTTTTTT. It specifies CASSGGTVLGELFF.

V gene TRBV5-1 combines with J gene TRBJ2-1; possible D gene TRBD2, 5 bases. CDR3 length: 14 amino acids. The V end lost 3 bases, the J end lost 8 bases, and 15 bases lay between the germline ends. Germline CDR1 and CDR2: SGHRS and YFSETQ. The CDR3 coding sequence is TGCGCCAGCAGCTACGAGAGGTTGGGAGATGAGCAGTTCTTC. Translated, it gives CASSYERLGDEQFF. Drawing the rest from reference TRBV5-1 and TRBJ2-1, the complete variable domain is KAGVTQTPRYLIKTRGQQVTLSCSPISGHRSVSWYQQTPGQGLQFLFEYFSETQRNKGNFPGRFSGRQFSNSRSEMNVSTLELGDSALYLCASSYERLGDEQFFGPGTRLTVL.

This clonotype was counted ten times or more. V gene TRBV7-2 combines with J gene TRBJ1-1; D gene ambiguous. Trimming removed 7 bases at V and 1 base at J, with 7 bases between. The V gene's germline CDR1 is SGHTA and CDR2 FQGNSA. The CDR3 consists of 12 residues. The CDR3 sequence: CASIRQNTEAFF. The DNA for the CDR3 is TGTGCCAGCATAAGGCAGAACACTGAAGCTTTCTTT.

This clonotype occurred many times. This chain links TRBV6-5 with TRBJ1-1; 8 nucleotides line up with TRBD1. The CDR3 is made up of 17 amino acids. V lost 0 bases, J lost 7 bases, and 13 bases stayed unmatched. Germline-derived CDR1 and CDR2 are MNHEY and SVGAGI. The CDR3 DNA reads as TGTGCCAGCAGTTACTCGGCAGGGGGCCGGGTCGTCTTTGAAGCTTTCTTT. Encoded protein: CASSYSAGGRVVFEAFF.

This clonotype occurred many times. The chain uses TRBV20-1 and TRBJ2-7; D may be TRBD2 (6 bases). There are 16 residues in the CDR3. CDR1 and CDR2 from the germline V gene are DFQATT and SNEGSKA (reference sequence). V was shortened by 2 bases and J by 0 bases, with 17 bases between the two germline ends. CDR3: CSARTSKAGSSYEQYF. The CDR3 nucleotides read TGCAGTGCTAGAACTTCCAAGGCGGGATCCTCCTACGAGCAGTACTTC.

This clonotype was observed many times. The chain joins TRBV18 to TRBJ1-5; D uncertain. V dropped 3 bases and J dropped 0 bases, with 9 bases sitting between them. Germline V gene sequence: CDR1 KGHSH, CDR2 LQKENI. CDR3 length: 15 residues. CDR3 residues: CASSPNSFSNQPQHF. Written as DNA, the CDR3 is TGTGCCAGCTCACCCAACAGCTTTAGCAATCAGCCCCAGCATTTT.

This clonotype was seen at least ten times. This rearrangement joins TRBV28 to TRBJ2-2; 7 nucleotides align to TRBD1. Losses at the gene ends were 5 bases for V and 4 bases for J; bases not matched to a gene: 4. This CDR3 spans 14 amino acids. Germline V gene lookup returns CDR1 MDHEN and CDR2 SYDVKM. The CDR3 region is CASSRTGSTGELFF. CDR3 coding DNA: TGTGCCAGCAGTAGGACAGGATCCACCGGGGAGCTGTTTTTT. The variable domain in full, with the rest retrieved from reference TRBV28 and TRBJ2-2, is DVKVTQSSRYLVKRTGEKVFLECVQDMDHENMFWYRQDPGLGLRLIYFSYDVKMKEKGDIPEGYSVSREKKERFSLILESASTNQTSMYLCASSRTGSTGELFFGEGSRLTVL.

This clonotype was seen repeatedly, ten times or more. The chain is built from TRBV9 and TRBJ1-4; D uncertain. CDR3 length: 15 residues. Trimming removed 0 bases at V and 2 bases at J, with 8 bases between. CDR1 and CDR2 (germline): SGDLS, YYNGEE. CDR3: CASSVGQQTNEKLFF. The CDR3 nucleotides are TGTGCCAGCAGCGTAGGTCAACAGACTAATGAAAAACTGTTTTTT.

At least ten counts were recorded for this clonotype. The rearrangement links TRBV5-4 to TRBJ2-2; maybe TRBD1 (6 bases). Trimming took 4 bases from V and 5 from J, leaving 12 bases between them. The CDR3 spans 14 residues. Germline V gene data show CDR1 as SGHNT and CDR2 as YYREEE (reference sequence). CDR3 amino acids: CASSTYRATGELFF. In DNA, the CDR3 is TGTGCCAGCAGCACCTACAGGGCTACCGGGGAGCTGTTTTTT.

This clonotype has a count of ten or more. This rearrangement joins TRBV20-1 to TRBJ1-1; 7 bases are shared with TRBD1. V shed 6 bases, J shed 5 bases, and the junction held 12 bases outside the gene matches. The CDR3 sequence is 14 residues long. Germline CDR1 and CDR2: DFQATT and SNEGSKA (reference sequence). The CDR3 sequence is CSAPRPTGVTEAFF. CDR3 sequence (DNA): TGCAGTGCCCCAAGGCCCACAGGGGTAACTGAAGCTTTCTTT.

This clonotype was seen repeatedly, ten times or more. This chain uses TRBV7-2 with TRBJ2-3, with D possibly matching TRBD2 (6 bases). Deletions cut 2 bases from V and 1 base from J, with 10 bases between. CDR3 length: 15 residues. Germline assignment: CDR1 SGHTA and CDR2 FQGNSA. The CDR3 loop reads CASSLLLAGTDTQYF. The CDR3 nucleotides read TGTGCCAGCAGCTTATTACTAGCTGGCACAGATACGCAGTATTTT.

There are a few counts of this clonotype. The chain carries TRBV6-1 and TRBJ1-4; weak D call: TRBD1 (5 bases). The CDR3 is made up of 15 amino acids. Germline values: CDR1 MNHNS, CDR2 SASEGT. Between the trimmed V and J ends, which lost 5 bases and 8 bases, there was a span of 18 bases. CDR3 protein: CASSYRGRENEKLFF. The CDR3, as DNA: TGTGCCAGCAGTTATAGGGGTCGTGAGAACGAAAAACTGTTTTTT.

The rearrangement links TRBV11-1 to TRBJ2-2; tentatively, D is TRBD1 (6 bases). Germline V gives CDR1 SGHAT, CDR2 FQDESV (reference sequence). The CDR3 consists of 15 residues. Trimming pared 3 bases from V and 3 bases from J, leaving 11 bases between. The chain's CDR3 is CASSLEQGYTGELFF. The DNA for the CDR3 is TGTGCCAGCAGCTTGGAACAGGGATACACCGGGGAGCTGTTTTTT.

This clonotype has more than one count but fewer than ten. This chain joins TRBV5-1 and TRBJ2-1, with a tentative D call TRBD1 (7 bases). Germline CDR1 SGHRS, CDR2 YFSETQ. Deletions cut 4 bases from V and 1 base from J, with 9 bases between. The CDR3 is made up of 14 amino acids. DNA for the CDR3: TGCGCCAGCAGCGCAGGGGGGTCCTACAATGAGCAGTTCTTC. This encodes CASSAGGSYNEQFF.

Ten or more counts support this clonotype. V usage is TRBV7-8 and J usage is TRBJ2-1; D is unclear. The CDR3 is made up of 11 amino acids. The V gene lost 3 bases and the J gene lost 10 bases, with 7 bases spanning the gap. CDR1 is SGHVS, CDR2 FQNEAQ, per germline. The CDR3 spells CASSLGVEQFF. The DNA for the CDR3 is TGTGCCAGCAGCTTGGGTGTCGAGCAGTTCTTC.

V and J are TRBV28 and TRBJ1-2, with D hard to call. Trimming removed 8 bases from V and 3 bases from J, with 7 bases in between. The CDR3 contains 11 residues. Looked up from germline, CDR1 is MDHEN and CDR2 is SYDVKM. The CDR3 sequence is CASAGYYGYTF. The CDR3 nucleotides read TGTGCCAGCGCAGGTTACTATGGCTACACCTTC.

This clonotype was seen at least ten times. The chain is built from TRBV7-2 and TRBJ2-1, with 8 bases matching TRBD2. CDR3 length: 19 amino acids. The J segment lost 0 bases and the V segment lost 5 bases, leaving 15 bases of the junction unmatched. CDR1 is SGHTA, CDR2 FQGNSA, per germline. As DNA, the CDR3 is TGTGCCAGCAGCCTCCGGCTAGCGGGCGGACTAAGCTCCTACAATGAGCAGTTCTTC. Residues: CASSLRLAGGLSSYNEQFF.